This T cell receptor (beta chain) was recovered during a study of blood T cell repertoires in COVID-19. The wider study: The study drew acute and convalescent COVID-19 samples from the United States, Italy and Spain.

Original handling: The assay estimated nucleated cells by amplifying reference gene primers. The data were produced by immunoSEQ multiplex PCR, yet TCRdb's version contains in-frame clones alone and is incomplete. V and J calls and clone size come straight from that table; D and trimming were deduced from the DNA. The repertoire includes approximately 75,000 clones, 65% to 85% of them detected once, and roughly 13% sits in the top ten. The sequence was collected from a middle-aged man with COVID-19, enrolled during active disease. Sequenced material: peripheral blood.

CDR3 amino acids: CASSRELTTEAFF. For the CDR3, the DNA is TGTGCCAGCAGCCGAGAACTAACCACTGAAGCTTTCTTT. The gene calls are TRBV4-2 and TRBJ1-1, with unresolved D. V lost 4 bases and J lost 4, with 10 bases in between. In germline, CDR1 is LGHNA, CDR2 YNFKEQ. The CDR3 totals 13 residues.